This T cell receptor beta chain was documented in a study of Ad26.COV2.S vaccination and SARS-CoV-2 variants. Assay used: immunoSEQ multiplex PCR; TCRdb lists only in-frame clones, some missing. The sample records fewer than 800,000 clones, 89% being singletons. V was trimmed by 3 bases and J by 0 bases, leaving 8 bases between them. CDR1 and CDR2 from the germline V gene are KGHSH and LQKENI. The CDR3 loop spans 15 amino acids. Stated treatment: about 20 received Ad26.COV2.S at low or high dose, single or two shots; about 5 received placebo; per-sample allocation not given. Samples were taken on day 63 after the first vaccine or placebo injection.

The receptor was derived from a person between 18 and 65 years old who received the Ad26.COV2.S COVID-19 vaccine or a placebo. The chain couples TRBV18 to TRBJ2-2; D is unresolved. This material consisted of peripheral blood, taken in a trial of Ad26.COV2.S vaccine versus placebo. The CDR3 nucleotides are TGTGCCAGCTCACCCCCGGCATCGAACACCGGGGAGCTGTTTTTT. Translation gives CASSPPASNTGELFF.